This TCR beta chain was retrieved from a study of T cell responses to AZD1222 COVID-19 vaccine. Study background: Second-dose intervals of approximately 4 or approximately 12 weeks were pooled. Points from the study as a whole: Only six or seven AZD1222 recipients were seropositive at baseline. Vaccine-associated CD4 TCRs ranged over spike, dominating at 160-218 and 743-854.

On this clone: Its cognate antigen is unknown.

V shed 2 bases, J shed 5 bases, and the junction held 8 bases outside the gene matches. The CDR3 runs to 15 residues. Germline-derived CDR1 and CDR2 are GTSNPN and SVGIG (reference sequence). Generated by immunoSEQ multiplex PCR, the TCRdb table keeps only in-frame clones and is missing some. The sample shows 100,000 or so clones, over 75% of them seen only once. The sequences come from peripheral blood, collected on day 0 of AZD1222 vaccination. The receptor was isolated from an adult in good health. The V and J genes are TRBV30 and TRBJ1-2; 10 bases are a match to TRBD1. The CDR3 spells CAWSLGQGVSYGYTF. The DNA of the CDR3 is TGTGCCTGGAGTTTAGGACAGGGGGTTTCTTATGGCTACACCTTC.